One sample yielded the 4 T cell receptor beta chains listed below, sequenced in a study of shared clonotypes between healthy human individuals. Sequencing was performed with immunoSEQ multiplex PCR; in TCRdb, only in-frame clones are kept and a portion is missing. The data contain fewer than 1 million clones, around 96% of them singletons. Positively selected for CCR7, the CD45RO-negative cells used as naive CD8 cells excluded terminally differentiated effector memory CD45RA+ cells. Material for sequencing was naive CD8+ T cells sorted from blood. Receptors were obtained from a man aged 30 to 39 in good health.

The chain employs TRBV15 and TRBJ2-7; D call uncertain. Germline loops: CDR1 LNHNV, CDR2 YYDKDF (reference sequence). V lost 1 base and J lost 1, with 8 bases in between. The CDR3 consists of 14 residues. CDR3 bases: TGTGCCACCAGCAGAGGATCGGATTCCTACGAGCAGTACTTC. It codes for CATSRGSDSYEQYF. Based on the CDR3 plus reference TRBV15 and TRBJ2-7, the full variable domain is DAMVIQNPRYQVTQFGKPVTLSCSQTLNHNVMYWYQQKSSQAPKLLFHYYDKDFNNEADTPDNFQSRRPNTSFCFLDIRSPGLGDTAMYLCATSRGSDSYEQYFGPGTRLTVT.

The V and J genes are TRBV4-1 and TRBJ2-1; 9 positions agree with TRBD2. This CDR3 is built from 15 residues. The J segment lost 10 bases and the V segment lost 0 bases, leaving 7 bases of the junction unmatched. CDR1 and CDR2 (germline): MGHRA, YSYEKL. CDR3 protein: CASSQDLGTSREQFF. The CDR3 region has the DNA TGCGCCAGCAGCCAAGACTTGGGGACTAGCAGGGAGCAGTTCTTC.

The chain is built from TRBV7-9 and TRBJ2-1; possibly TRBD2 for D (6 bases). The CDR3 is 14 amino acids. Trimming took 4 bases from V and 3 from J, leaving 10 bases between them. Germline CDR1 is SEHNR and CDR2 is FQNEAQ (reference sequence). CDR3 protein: CASSSGANYNEQFF. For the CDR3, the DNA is TGTGCCAGCAGCTCGGGAGCTAACTACAATGAGCAGTTCTTC.

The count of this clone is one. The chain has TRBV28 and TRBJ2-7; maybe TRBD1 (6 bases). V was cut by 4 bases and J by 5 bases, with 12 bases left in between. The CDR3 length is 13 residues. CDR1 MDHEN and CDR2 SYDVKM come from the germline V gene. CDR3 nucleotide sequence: TGTGCCAGCAGTTCGTACAGGGATAACGAGCAGTACTTC. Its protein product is CASSSYRDNEQYF.